This T cell receptor (beta chain) was profiled in a study of T-cell memory formation after mild COVID-19. Details on this clonotype: Its specificity is unknown.

The CDR3 totals 13 residues. Germline assignment: CDR1 SGHVS and CDR2 FQNEAQ. The V gene end was trimmed by 5 bases and the J gene end by 7 bases; junction bases not matched to a gene: 7. Researchers used 5'RACE with constant-segment primers to make TCR alpha and TCR beta cDNA libraries that carry sample barcodes and UMIs. TCRdb fed the 5' RACE reads into MiXCR, producing one record per CDR3 protein. The data contain 400,000 to 500,000 distinct CDR3 sequences, 20% to 25% of them singletons. Overall study results and limits: Contracting clones from day 15 to 85 had balanced CD4/CD8; later expanders favoured CD4+.

The chain couples TRBV7-8 to TRBJ1-1; TRBD1 aligns across 7 bases. The receptor's source is an adult woman who had mild COVID-19 (a few samples of this study predate the infection). Cell type and time point are not known. Sequencing was performed on PBMCs or a T cell subset sorted from them (not recorded which). The CDR3 DNA is TGTGCCAGCAGCGCCTCCGGGACAGATGAAGCTTTCTTT. Protein product: CASSASGTDEAFF.